Detailed here is one T cell receptor beta chain. Trimming removed 7 bases from V and 6 bases from J; junction bases left unmatched: 6. The CDR3 totals 13 residues. The germline CDR1 and CDR2 sequences are MNHNY and SVGAGI (reference sequence). These data belong to a study of cytomegalovirus exposure and HLA in healthy donors. The PCR was carried out with 60 Vbeta primers and 13 Jbeta primers. TCRdb keeps only in-frame clones here, not all; method: immunoSEQ multiplex PCR. The sample consists of about 69,000 clones, 65% to 75% of them appearing once. This clonotype was obtained from an older woman in good health and CMV-seropositive. Sequencing was performed on PBMCs. The rearrangement joins TRBV6-6 to TRBJ2-4, with 7 bases identical to TRBD1. CDR3 loop: CASTPGQPNIQYF. The DNA of the CDR3 is TGTGCCAGCACCCCGGGACAGCCAAACATTCAGTACTTC.